One and the same sample provided the 14 T cell receptor beta chains below, sequenced in a study of beta chain features in type 1 diabetes (dated by TCRdb to 2017 to 2018). Receptors were amplified or captured by the immunoSEQ multiplex PCR assay. The High Capacity cDNA Reverse Transcription Kit was used to reverse transcribe all of the isolated RNA, meaning that expressed TCRB transcripts were what got sequenced. TCRdb re-hosts the immuneACCESS table, in-frame sequences only. Its copies lack some clones; in the studies checked, an unresolved V gene accounts for under half of them, and the cause for the rest is not known. The sample table shows approximately 100,000 clones, and 40% are seen once. The top ten constitute more than 0.06% of the sample. Sequenced sample: stem cell memory CD4+ T cells from blood. Explained via the paper, the cell subset or site label denotes: stem cell-like memory CD4+ T cells. The receptor source for this set is a woman younger than 30 in good health.

This chain connects TRBV7-3 to TRBJ2-6, with TRBD1 matching over 12 bases. CDR3 length equals 18 residues. Unmatched junction bases numbered 2, after V lost 0 bases and J lost 2 bases. The germline V gene encodes CDR1 SGHTA and CDR2 FQGTGA. In DNA form, the CDR3 reads TGTGCCAGCAGCTTAACGGGACAGGGGGCGCCTGGGGCCAACGTCCTGACTTTC. Protein product: CASSLTGQGAPGANVLTF.

The chain couples TRBV28 to TRBJ2-4; 9 nucleotides align to TRBD1. The CDR3 spans 13 residues. Germline CDR1 MDHEN, CDR2 SYDVKM. The ends lost 4 bases at V and 6 bases at J; junction bases unmatched: 1. Written as DNA, the CDR3 is TGTGCCAGCAGTTGGACAGGGGTAAACATTCAGTACTTC. This gives the protein CASSWTGVNIQYF.

The gene calls are TRBV11-2 and TRBJ2-7; the match to TRBD1 covers 11 bases. With 3 bases clipped from V and 4 bases from J, the junction kept 11 bases outside the gene matches. The V gene's germline CDR1 is SGHAT and CDR2 FQNNGV. The CDR3 consists of 17 residues. Written as DNA, the CDR3 is TGTGCCAGCAGCTTCCGAACCAGCGGGACAGGGGGATACGAGCAGTACTTC. Translation gives CASSFRTSGTGGYEQYF.

This clone was detected a few times. This sequence joins TRBV28 and TRBJ1-3; 12 nucleotides match TRBD1. The CDR3 length is 17 residues. Germline lookup yields CDR1 MDHEN and CDR2 SYDVKM. V was pared by 7 bases and J by 4 bases, with 11 bases of the junction left unmatched. The CDR3, as DNA: TGTGCCAGCAACAGATGGGACAGGGGGCGCCAAGGAAACACCATATATTTT. Translating gives CASNRWDRGRQGNTIYF.

The V and J genes are TRBV6-5 and TRBJ2-7; TRBD1 aligns across 7 bases. The CDR3 extends over 14 amino acids. V lost 2 bases to trimming and J lost 3 bases; unmatched junction nucleotides: 4. Per the germline V gene, CDR1 is MNHEY and CDR2 is SVGAGI. CDR3 in amino acids: CASSYRGQIYEQYF. The CDR3 nucleotides are TGTGCCAGCAGTTACAGGGGACAGATCTACGAGCAGTACTTC.

This clone was counted between two and nine times. This sequence joins TRBV5-1 and TRBJ2-7; D not certain. V was cut by 0 bases and J by 6 bases, with 13 bases left in between. Germline loops: CDR1 SGHRS, CDR2 YFSETQ. The CDR3 contains 14 residues. The CDR3: CASSLERFRLEQYF. CDR3 nucleotide sequence: TGCGCCAGCAGCTTGGAGAGGTTTCGGCTCGAGCAGTACTTC.

The chain couples TRBV5-1 to TRBJ2-7; 8 positions match TRBD2. There are 16 residues in the CDR3. Germline loops: CDR1 SGHRS, CDR2 YFSETQ. The V and J ends lost 0 bases and 2 bases, in that order; junction bases with no gene match: 7. The CDR3 DNA reads as TGCGCCAGCAGCTTGGCGGCTAGCGGGTTGCCCTACGAGCAGTACTTC. Its protein product is CASSLAASGLPYEQYF.

This chain connects TRBV6-6 to TRBJ2-2, with 7 bases fitting TRBD1. V shed 6 bases and J 4 bases; nucleotides not matched to a gene: 5. Germline loops: CDR1 MNHNY, CDR2 SVGAGI (reference sequence). This CDR3 region has 14 residues. In nucleotides, the CDR3 is TGTGCCAGCAGAAAGACAGGGAGCACCGGGGAGCTGTTTTTT. It translates to CASRKTGSTGELFF.

The rearrangement joins TRBV4-1 to TRBJ2-1; 9 bases match TRBD2. Germline trimming cut 1 base from V and 2 bases from J; bases unmatched to any gene: 6. CDR1 MGHRA and CDR2 YSYEKL come from the germline V gene. The CDR3 runs 17 residues. The chain's CDR3 is CASSQVVAGVTYNEQFF. CDR3 in DNA: TGCGCCAGCAGCCAAGTGGTAGCGGGAGTCACCTACAATGAGCAGTTCTTC.

J is TRBJ1-2 and V is TRBV28; D is undetermined. The V gene's germline CDR1 is MDHEN and CDR2 SYDVKM. The V gene lost 2 bases and the J gene lost 4 bases, with 8 bases spanning the gap. CDR3 length: 13 amino acids. CDR3 region: CASSLTQLYGYTF. CDR3 sequence (DNA): TGTGCCAGCAGTTTAACACAGCTCTATGGCTACACCTTC.

The chain has TRBV7-8 and TRBJ2-7; 7 positions agree with TRBD2. The CDR3 loop spans 16 amino acids. V was clipped by 5 bases and J by 1 base; unmatched bases: 11. Germline assignment: CDR1 SGHVS and CDR2 FQNEAQ. The DNA for the CDR3 is TGTGCCAGCAGCGTCCGGGACTACCCAATGTCCTACGAGCAGTACTTC. It specifies CASSVRDYPMSYEQYF.

The gene calls are TRBV5-6 and TRBJ2-4; TRBD2 matches 8 bases. Germline trimming cut 4 bases from V and 2 bases from J; bases unmatched to any gene: 11. The V gene's germline CDR1 is SGHDT and CDR2 YYEEEE. This CDR3 is 17 amino acids long. The CDR3 coding sequence is TGTGCCAGCAGCCCGGTCGCGGGAGGTGGGTCCAAAAACATTCAGTACTTC. Translated: CASSPVAGGGSKNIQYF.

The chain joins TRBV7-9 to TRBJ1-2, with 7 bases aligning to TRBD1. The CDR3 length is 15 residues. The junction had 14 bases not matched to a gene; V was cut back by 5 bases and J by 8 bases. Germline-derived CDR1 and CDR2 are SEHNR and FQNEAQ (reference sequence). CDR3 in DNA: TGTGCCAGCAGCCTTATCGGAACAGGGGTCCGAGGCTACACCTTC. This encodes CASSLIGTGVRGYTF.

In regard to this clone: An end of the junction differs from the germline gene, which may be a read error. This sequence joins TRBV20-1 and TRBJ1-2, with D unclear. The CDR3 has 11 residues. Germline CDR1 is DFQATT and CDR2 is SNEGSKA (reference sequence). CDR3 protein: CSARGRPAHIF. The CDR3 bases are TGCAGTGCTAGAGGGAGGCCAGCCCATATCTTC.